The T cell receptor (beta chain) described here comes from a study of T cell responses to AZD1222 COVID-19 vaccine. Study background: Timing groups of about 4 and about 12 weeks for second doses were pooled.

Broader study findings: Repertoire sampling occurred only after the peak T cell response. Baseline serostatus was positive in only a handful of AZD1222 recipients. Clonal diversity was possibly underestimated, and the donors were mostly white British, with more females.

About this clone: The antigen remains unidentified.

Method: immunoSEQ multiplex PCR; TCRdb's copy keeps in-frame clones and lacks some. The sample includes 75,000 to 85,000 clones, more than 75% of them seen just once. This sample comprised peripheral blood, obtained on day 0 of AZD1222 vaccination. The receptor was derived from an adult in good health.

DNA for the CDR3: TGTGCCAGCAGTTACTCGCGGGGCGCCATGAACACTGAAGCTTTCTTT. Protein product: CASSYSRGAMNTEAFF. The chain links TRBV6-5 to TRBJ1-1; D is perhaps TRBD1 (5 bases). The germline V gene has CDR1 MNHEY and CDR2 SVGAGI. V was shortened by 0 bases and J by 0 bases, with 11 bases between the two germline ends. The CDR3 length is 16 residues.